This TCR beta chain originates from a study of T cells in Graves' hyperthyroidism and ophthalmopathy. Study as a whole: Peripheral blood draws took place at initial diagnosis, ahead of any treatment. Regarding the study as a whole: Stable hyperthyroidism was told apart from ophthalmopathy by a model built on 13 V-J features. Most expanded thyroid clonotypes above 0.001 recurred in blood.

Not enrolled were patients with uncontrolled infection, other autoimmune disease, pregnancy or lactation. The V segment lost 9 bases and the J segment 5 bases; nucleotides outside the gene matches: 7. Germline-derived CDR1 and CDR2 are ENHRY and SYGVKD. This CDR3 contains 13 residues. Note on this clonotype: Its antigen is currently unknown.

Researchers amplified the TCR beta CDR3 regions from RNA transcripts. The HTBI primer set drove a first-round RT-PCR of the TCR CDR3. MiXCR was run by TCRdb on the multiplex PCR reads, yielding one entry per CDR3 protein. The table lists 550,000 to 600,000 distinct CDR3 sequences, approximately 15% of them singletons. The J gene is TRBJ2-5, the V gene TRBV10-3, with 9 positions matching TRBD1. Input material: blood. The receptor was derived from a woman between 18 and 29 years old with Graves' hyperthyroidism. The CDR3 region has the DNA TGTGCCATTGGGACAGGGCGCGGCGAGACCCAGTACTTC. Protein product: CAIGTGRGETQYF.